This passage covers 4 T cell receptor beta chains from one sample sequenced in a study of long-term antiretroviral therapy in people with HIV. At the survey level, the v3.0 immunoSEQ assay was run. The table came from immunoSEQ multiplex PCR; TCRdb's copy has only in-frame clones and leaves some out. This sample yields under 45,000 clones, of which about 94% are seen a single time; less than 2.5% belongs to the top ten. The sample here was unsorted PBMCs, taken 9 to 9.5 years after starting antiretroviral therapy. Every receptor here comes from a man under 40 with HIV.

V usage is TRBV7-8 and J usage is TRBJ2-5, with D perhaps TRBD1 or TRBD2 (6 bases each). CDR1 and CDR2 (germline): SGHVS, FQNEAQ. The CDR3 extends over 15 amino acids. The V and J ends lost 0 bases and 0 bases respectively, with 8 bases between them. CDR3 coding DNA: TGTGCCAGCAGCTTAGCGGGGGGCCACCAAGAGACCCAGTACTTC. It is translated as CASSLAGGHQETQYF.

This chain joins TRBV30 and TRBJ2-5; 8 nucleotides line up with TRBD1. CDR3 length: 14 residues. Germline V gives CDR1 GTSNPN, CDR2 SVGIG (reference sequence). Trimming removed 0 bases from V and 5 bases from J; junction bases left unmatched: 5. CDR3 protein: CAWSVNRGWETQYF. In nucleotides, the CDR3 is TGTGCCTGGAGTGTGAACAGGGGGTGGGAGACCCAGTACTTC.

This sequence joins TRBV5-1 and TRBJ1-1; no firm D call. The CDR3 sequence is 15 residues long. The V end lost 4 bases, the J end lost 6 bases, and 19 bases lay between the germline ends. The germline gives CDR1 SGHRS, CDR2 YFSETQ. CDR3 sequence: CASSPVGWEGAEAFF. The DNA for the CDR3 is TGCGCCAGCAGCCCAGTGGGGTGGGAGGGTGCTGAAGCTTTCTTT.

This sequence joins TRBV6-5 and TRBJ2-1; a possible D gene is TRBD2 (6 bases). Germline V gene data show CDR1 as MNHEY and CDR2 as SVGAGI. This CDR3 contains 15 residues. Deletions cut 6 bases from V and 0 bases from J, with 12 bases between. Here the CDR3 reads CASSFGGPSYNEQFF. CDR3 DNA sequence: TGTGCCAGCAGCTTCGGGGGACCCTCCTACAATGAGCAGTTCTTC.